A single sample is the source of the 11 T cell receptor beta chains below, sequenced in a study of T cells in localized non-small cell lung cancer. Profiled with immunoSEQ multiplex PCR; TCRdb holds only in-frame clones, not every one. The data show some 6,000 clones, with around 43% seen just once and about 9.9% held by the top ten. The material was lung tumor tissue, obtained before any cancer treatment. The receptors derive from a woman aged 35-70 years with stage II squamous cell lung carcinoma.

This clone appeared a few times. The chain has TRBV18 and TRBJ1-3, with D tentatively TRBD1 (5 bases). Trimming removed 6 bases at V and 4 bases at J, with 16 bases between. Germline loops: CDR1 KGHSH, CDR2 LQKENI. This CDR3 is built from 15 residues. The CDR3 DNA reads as TGTGCCAGCTCTCCTGGACACGGCGGAGGAAACACCATATATTTT. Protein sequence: CASSPGHGGGNTIYF.

Here the CDR3 reads CSVENPSGYGYTF. The CDR3 nucleotides read TGCAGCGTTGAAAACCCCTCAGGATATGGCTACACCTTC. The gene calls are TRBV29-1 and TRBJ1-2; D is undetermined. The CDR3 runs to 13 residues. The ends were cut back, 2 bases at V and 5 bases at J, with 12 bases in the middle. From germline, CDR1 is SQVTM and CDR2 ANQGSEA.

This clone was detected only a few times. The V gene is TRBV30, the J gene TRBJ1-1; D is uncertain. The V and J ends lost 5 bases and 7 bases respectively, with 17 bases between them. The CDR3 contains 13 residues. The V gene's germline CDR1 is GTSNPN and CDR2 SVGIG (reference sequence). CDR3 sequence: CAWDHSGGGEAFF. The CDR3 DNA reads TGTGCCTGGGACCATTCCGGTGGTGGTGAAGCTTTCTTT.

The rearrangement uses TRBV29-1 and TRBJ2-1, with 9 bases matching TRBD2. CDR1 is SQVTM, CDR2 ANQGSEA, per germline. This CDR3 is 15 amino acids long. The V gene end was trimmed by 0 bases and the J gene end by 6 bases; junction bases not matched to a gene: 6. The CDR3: CSVEERAGGANEQFF. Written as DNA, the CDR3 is TGCAGCGTTGAAGAACGAGCGGGGGGCGCCAATGAGCAGTTCTTC.

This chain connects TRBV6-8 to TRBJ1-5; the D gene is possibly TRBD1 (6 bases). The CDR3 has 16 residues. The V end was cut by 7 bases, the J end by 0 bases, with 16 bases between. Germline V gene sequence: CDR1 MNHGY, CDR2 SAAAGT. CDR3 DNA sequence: TGTGCCAGCACCACCGACAGGACATTTAGCAATCAGCCCCAGCATTTT. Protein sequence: CASTTDRTFSNQPQHF.

This CDR3 reads CASSMQGTLSGANVLTF. CDR3 sequence (DNA): TGTGCCAGTAGTATGCAGGGGACCCTCTCTGGGGCCAACGTCCTGACTTTC. The chain couples TRBV19 to TRBJ2-6, with D perhaps matching TRBD1 (6 bases). Germline V lookup: CDR1 LNHDA, CDR2 SQIVND (reference sequence). V was clipped by 3 bases and J by 0 bases, with 12 bases between them. There are 17 residues in the CDR3. Full variable domain (rest looked up from reference TRBV19 and TRBJ2-6): DGGITQSPKYLFRKEGQNVTLSCEQNLNHDAMYWYRQDPGQGLRLIYYSQIVNDFQKGDIAEGYSVSREKKESFPLTVTSAQKNPTAFYLCASSMQGTLSGANVLTFGAGSRLTVL.

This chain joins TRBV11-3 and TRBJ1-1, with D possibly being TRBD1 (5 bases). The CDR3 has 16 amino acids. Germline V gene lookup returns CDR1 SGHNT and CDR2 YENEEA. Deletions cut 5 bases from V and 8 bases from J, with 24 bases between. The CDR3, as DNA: TGTGCCAGCAGCCCCCAAGGAGGGGCCTGGAGTTCGGAAGCTTTCTTT. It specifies CASSPQGGAWSSEAFF.

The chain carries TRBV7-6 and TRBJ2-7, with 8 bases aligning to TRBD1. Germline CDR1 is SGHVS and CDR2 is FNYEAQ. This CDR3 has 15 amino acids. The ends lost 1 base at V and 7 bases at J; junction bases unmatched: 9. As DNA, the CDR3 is TGTGCCAGCAGCTTAGAGTGGACAGGGAGATGGGAGCAGTACTTC. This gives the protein CASSLEWTGRWEQYF.

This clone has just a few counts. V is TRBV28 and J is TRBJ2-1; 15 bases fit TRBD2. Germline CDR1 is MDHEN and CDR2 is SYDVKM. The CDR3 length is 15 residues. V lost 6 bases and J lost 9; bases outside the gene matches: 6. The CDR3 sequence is CASSLWTSGGGEQFF. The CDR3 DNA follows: TGTGCCAGCAGCCTATGGACTAGCGGGGGGGGTGAGCAGTTCTTC.

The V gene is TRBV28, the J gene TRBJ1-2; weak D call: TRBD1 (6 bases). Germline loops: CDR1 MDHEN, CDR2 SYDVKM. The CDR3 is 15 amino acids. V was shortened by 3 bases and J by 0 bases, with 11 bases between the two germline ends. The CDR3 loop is CASSLLDRANYGYTF. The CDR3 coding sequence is TGTGCCAGCAGTTTGTTGGACAGAGCTAACTATGGCTACACCTTC.

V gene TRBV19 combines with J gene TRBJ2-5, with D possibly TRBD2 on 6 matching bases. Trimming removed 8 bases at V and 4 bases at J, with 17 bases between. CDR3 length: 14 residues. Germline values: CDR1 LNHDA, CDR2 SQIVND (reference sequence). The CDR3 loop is CASSGDNRGETQYF. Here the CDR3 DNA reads TGTGCCAGTTCGGGAGACAACCGTGGAGAGACCCAGTACTTC.